Shown below are 5 T cell receptor beta chains from a single sample sequenced in a study of beta chain features in type 1 diabetes. What these receptors recognize is not known. Every isolated RNA sample was fully reverse transcribed, so sequencing captured expressed TCRB transcripts. Sequenced by immunoSEQ multiplex PCR; TCRdb stores in-frame clones only, minus some. The sample carries roughly 24,000 clones, more than 45% recorded once. Study findings and constraints: Within each of all four CD4+ subsets, Type 1 diabetes patients had TCRB CDR3s that were moderately but significantly shorter.

Sequencing input: stem cell memory CD4+ T cells from blood. The receptor set was obtained from a man aged 18 to 29 with type 1 diabetes.

The genes are TRBV7-8 and TRBJ2-5; a weak D match, TRBD2 (7 bases). This CDR3 has 17 residues. The V end was cut by 1 base, the J end by 4 bases, with 19 bases between. Germline CDR1 SGHVS, CDR2 FQNEAQ. The CDR3 coding sequence is TGTGCCAGCAGCTTAGTCCCGGGGGGCCGTTTCGGAGAGACCCAGTACTTC. Translation: CASSLVPGGRFGETQYF.

In its sample, this clone was seen once. The gene calls are TRBV5-4 and TRBJ2-5, with a tentative D call TRBD2 (6 bases). The CDR3 extends over 15 amino acids. Germline CDR1 and CDR2: SGHNT and YYREEE (reference sequence). V lost 0 bases to trimming and J lost 3 bases, with 12 bases between them. CDR3 nucleotides: TGTGCCAGCAGCTTGGCCAAGGCGGGGAAAGAGACCCAGTACTTC. This codes for CASSLAKAGKETQYF.

The V gene is TRBV6-1, the J gene TRBJ2-1; 7 bases agree with TRBD1. CDR3 length: 11 amino acids. Trimming at V came to 8 bases and at J to 9 bases, leaving 4 bases not matched to a gene. The germline gives CDR1 MNHNS, CDR2 SASEGT. The CDR3, as DNA: TGTGCCAGCGGAAGGGGGCCTGAGCAGTTCTTC. As protein: CASGRGPEQFF.

This sequence joins TRBV14 and TRBJ1-2; no definite D call. Germline CDR1 SGHDN, CDR2 FVKESK. The CDR3 length is 12 residues. V lost 1 base and J lost 2, with 2 bases in between. This CDR3 is CASSQANYGYTF. In DNA, the CDR3 is TGTGCCAGCAGCCAAGCAAACTATGGCTACACCTTC. Combining the CDR3 with reference TRBV14 and TRBJ1-2 gives the whole variable domain EAGVTQFPSHSVIEKGQTVTLRCDPISGHDNLYWYRRVMGKEIKFLLHFVKESKQDESGMPNNRFLAERTGGTYSTLKVQPAELEDSGVYFCASSQANYGYTFGSGTRLTVV.

The gene calls are TRBV18 and TRBJ2-1, with TRBD2 matching 8 bases. This CDR3 region has 15 residues. With V trimmed by 5 bases and J by 6 bases, 9 bases remained unmatched. Germline V gene data show CDR1 as KGHSH and CDR2 as LQKENI. This chain's CDR3 is CASSVQAREGNEQFF. The DNA of the CDR3 is TGTGCCAGCTCAGTACAGGCCCGGGAGGGCAATGAGCAGTTCTTC.